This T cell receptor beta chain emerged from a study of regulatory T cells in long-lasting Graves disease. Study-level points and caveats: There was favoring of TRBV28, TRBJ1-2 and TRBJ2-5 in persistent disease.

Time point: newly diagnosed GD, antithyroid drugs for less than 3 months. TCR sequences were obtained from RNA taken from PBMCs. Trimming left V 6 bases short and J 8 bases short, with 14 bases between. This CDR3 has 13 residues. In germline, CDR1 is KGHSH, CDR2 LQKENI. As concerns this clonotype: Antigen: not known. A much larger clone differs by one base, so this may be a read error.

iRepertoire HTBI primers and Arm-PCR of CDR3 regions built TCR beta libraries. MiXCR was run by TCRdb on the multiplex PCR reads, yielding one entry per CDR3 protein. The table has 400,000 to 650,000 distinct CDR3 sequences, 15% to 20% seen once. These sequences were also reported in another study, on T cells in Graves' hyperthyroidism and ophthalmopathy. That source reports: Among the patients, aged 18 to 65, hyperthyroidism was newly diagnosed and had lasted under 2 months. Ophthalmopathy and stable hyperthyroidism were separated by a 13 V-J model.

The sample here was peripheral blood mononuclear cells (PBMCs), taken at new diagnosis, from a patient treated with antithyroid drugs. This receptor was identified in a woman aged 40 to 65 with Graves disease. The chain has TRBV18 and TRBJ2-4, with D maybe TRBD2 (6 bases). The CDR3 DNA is TGTGCCAGCTCGGGCGGGGACGGGGACATTCAGTACTTC. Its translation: CASSGGDGDIQYF.